Below are 14 T cell receptor beta chains sequenced from a single sample in a study of human T cells and chemical hapten exposure. Noted time point: pre-sensitization, week 0. The treatment was: therapeutic diphenylcyclopropenone sensitization with weekly scalp DPC. TCRdb used MiXCR to reprocess the RACE reads, holding one entry per CDR3 protein. The sample holds 300,000 to 450,000 distinct CDR3 sequences, 5.5% seen once. The input for sequencing was whole blood, taken in connection with sensitization to the hapten diphenylcyclopropenone (DPC). Receptors were obtained from a woman under 30 with alopecia areata. Some clones in this sample may be carry-over from other donors' samples.

Many counts were recorded for this clonotype. The genes are TRBV6-5 and TRBJ2-1; tentative D call: TRBD2 (5 bases). Germline-derived CDR1 and CDR2 are MNHEY and SVGAGI. This CDR3 region has 14 residues. Trimming removed 2 bases from V and 4 bases from J, with 9 bases in between. DNA of the CDR3: TGTGCCAGCAGTTACCCGGGGAATTACAATGAGCAGTTCTTC. Residues: CASSYPGNYNEQFF.

This clonotype showed up just a few times. The chain links TRBV14 to TRBJ1-2; tentative D call: TRBD1 (5 bases). Germline assignment: CDR1 SGHDN and CDR2 FVKESK. Trimming left V 4 bases short and J 8 bases short, with 14 bases between. The CDR3 runs to 13 residues. CDR3 DNA: TGTGCCAGCAGCCCCCGTCTCAGGGACGGCTACACCTTC. Amino acid sequence: CASSPRLRDGYTF.

In this sample, this clonotype turned up a few times. The rearrangement links TRBV29-1 to TRBJ2-3; TRBD2 matches at 9 bases. Trimming took 1 base from V and 6 from J; bases not matched to a gene: 14. Germline V CDR1 and CDR2: SQVTM, ANQGSEA. This CDR3 is built from 17 residues. For the CDR3, the DNA is TGCAGCGTTGAAGGGACGAGCGGGGGGCCCGATTTGGATACGCAGTATTTT. Its protein product is CSVEGTSGGPDLDTQYF.

The V gene is TRBV5-1, the J gene TRBJ1-6; weak D call: TRBD1 (6 bases). Germline V gene sequence: CDR1 SGHRS, CDR2 YFSETQ. The CDR3 has 15 amino acids. The ends were cut back, 4 bases at V and 10 bases at J, with 18 bases in the middle. DNA for the CDR3: TGCGCCAGCAGCGGGGGGGCGGCGCATGGATCACCCCTCCACTTT. This translates into CASSGGAAHGSPLHF.

This clonotype has more than one count but fewer than ten. The V call is TRBV6-5, the J call TRBJ1-1; 7 bases map to TRBD1. Per the germline V gene, CDR1 is MNHEY and CDR2 is SVGAGI. With V trimmed by 2 bases and J by 6 bases, 9 bases remained unmatched. This CDR3 region has 15 residues. In nucleotides, the CDR3 is TGTGCCAGCAGTTACGCTCAGACAGGGCGTTCTGAAGCTTTCTTT. Its protein is CASSYAQTGRSEAFF.

This clonotype has more than one count but fewer than ten. J is TRBJ2-3 and V is TRBV5-4; D is unclear. Trimming left V 1 base short and J 1 base short, with 10 bases between. This CDR3 contains 15 residues. Germline V CDR1 and CDR2: SGHNT, YYREEE (reference sequence). The DNA of the CDR3 is TGTGCCAGCAGCTTGCGCGCGGCGGGCACAGATACGCAGTATTTT. This translates into CASSLRAAGTDTQYF.

The chain carries TRBV9 and TRBJ2-7; 9 bases line up with TRBD1. V lost 3 bases and J lost 1; bases outside the gene matches: 5. Germline CDR1 reads SGDLS; CDR2 reads YYNGEE. The length of the CDR3 is 15 residues. The CDR3 sequence: CASSGGQGISYEQYF. The DNA of the CDR3 is TGTGCCAGCAGCGGGGGACAGGGAATTTCCTACGAGCAGTACTTC.

This clonotype was counted between two and nine times. The chain employs TRBV4-3 and TRBJ2-3; the D call may be TRBD1 or TRBD2 (5 bases each). Germline V gene sequence: CDR1 LGHNA, CDR2 YSLEER. There are 16 residues in the CDR3. Trimming pared 0 bases from V and 4 bases from J, leaving 14 bases between. CDR3 nucleotides: TGCGCCAGCAGCCAAGAAGTGGGACCAATCCCAGATACGCAGTATTTT. Amino acid sequence: CASSQEVGPIPDTQYF.

The chain uses TRBV20-1 and TRBJ2-3; 7 nucleotides line up with TRBD1. Germline CDR1 DFQATT, CDR2 SNEGSKA (reference sequence). The CDR3 length is 14 residues. V dropped 3 bases and J dropped 3; count of bases not matched to a gene: 6. CDR3 region: CSARRGRRTDTQYF. The CDR3 DNA reads as TGCAGTGCTAGGAGGGGGCGCAGGACAGATACGCAGTATTTT.

This clonotype was counted many times. The V and J genes are TRBV5-1 and TRBJ1-6; 10 bases fit TRBD1. There are 16 residues in the CDR3. CDR1 is SGHRS and CDR2 is YFSETQ in the germline V gene. V dropped 3 bases and J dropped 7; count of bases not matched to a gene: 7. DNA of the CDR3: TGCGCCAGCAGCTCGACGCCGGGACAGGGGAATTCACCCCTCCACTTT. It encodes CASSSTPGQGNSPLHF.

The chain uses TRBV5-1 and TRBJ2-3, with 10 bases aligning to TRBD1. The V and J ends lost 0 bases and 4 bases, in that order; junction bases with no gene match: 5. Per the germline V gene, CDR1 is SGHRS and CDR2 is YFSETQ. CDR3 size: 16 residues. CDR3 loop: CASSLGRQGAADTQYF. The CDR3 nucleotides are TGCGCCAGCAGCTTGGGACGACAGGGGGCGGCAGATACGCAGTATTTT.

The chain uses TRBV6-6 and TRBJ2-3; 7 bases agree with TRBD2. This CDR3 has 15 amino acids. Germline CDR1 reads MNHNY; CDR2 reads SVGAGI (reference sequence). The trim removed 6 bases at V and 4 bases at J, leaving 10 bases unmatched. The CDR3 reads CASSYPAGVPDTQYF. Written as DNA, the CDR3 is TGTGCCAGCAGCTACCCGGCGGGGGTCCCAGATACGCAGTATTTT.

This clonotype was found a few times. The V call is TRBV11-1, the J call TRBJ2-1; TRBD2 might be the D (6 bases). The CDR3 is made up of 18 amino acids. Germline V gene lookup returns CDR1 SGHAT and CDR2 FQDESV (reference sequence). Trimming pared 6 bases from V and 4 bases from J, leaving 25 bases between. This CDR3 reads CASSGGSDAGTPYNEQFF. CDR3 sequence (DNA): TGTGCCAGCAGTGGGGGGTCAGACGCAGGGACTCCGTACAATGAGCAGTTCTTC.

In its sample, this clonotype was seen a few times. V is TRBV5-6 and J is TRBJ2-2, with a tentative D call TRBD2 (6 bases). The germline V gene has CDR1 SGHDT and CDR2 YYEEEE. V was trimmed by 0 bases and J by 3 bases, leaving 9 bases between them. This CDR3 is built from 15 residues. The CDR3 protein is CASSLVASDTGELFF. The CDR3 bases are TGTGCCAGCAGCTTGGTGGCTAGCGACACCGGGGAGCTGTTTTTT.